This T cell receptor (beta chain) originates from a study of cytomegalovirus exposure and HLA in healthy donors. Study in general: Clustering assigned approximately 78% of the roughly 420 genotyped donors to the Caucasian-associated ancestry cluster.

This clone was counted a few times. The antigen is not known. Amplification used 60 Vbeta primers and 13 Jbeta primers. Assay: immunoSEQ multiplex PCR; the TCRdb copy retains only in-frame clones and omits some. Found here are 150,000 to 200,000 clones, around 76% of them singletons; the top ten hold approximately 2%. Overall study results and limits: The study put under 200 TCR beta chains on its list as cytomegalovirus-associated. A missense DCLRE1C variant was associated with V- and J-gene trimming of TCR beta chains in a later analysis, and an independent cohort replicated the association.

This receptor was identified in a female donor in good health and CMV-seronegative. The sample consisted of PBMCs.

CDR3 region: CASSLGEVGTNEKLFF. The CDR3 nucleotides are TGTGCCAGCAGCTTGGGGGAGGTTGGAACTAATGAAAAACTGTTTTTT. The chain uses TRBV11-2 and TRBJ1-4; perhaps TRBD1 as D (5 bases). The CDR3 is 16 amino acids. Deletions cut 3 bases from V and 1 base from J, with 12 bases between. Per the germline V gene, CDR1 is SGHAT and CDR2 is FQNNGV.